The following is a T cell receptor beta chain sequence with its context. As yet, its antigen is unknown. V shed 0 bases, J shed 7 bases, and the junction held 6 bases outside the gene matches. The germline CDR1 and CDR2 sequences are SGHNT and YYREEE (reference sequence). The CDR3 consists of 15 residues. This entry is derived from a study of OX40 agonist ivuxolimab in advanced cancers. Sampling of blood occurred at baseline, cycle 4 day 1, and cycle 7 day 1. Here immunoSEQ multiplex PCR was the method, and the copy in TCRdb shows in-frame clones only, minus some. The table has roughly 64,000 clones, 91% seen once. Study-level findings and limits: Expanded peripheral T-cell antigen specificity went undetermined. Individuals who were partial responders at 0.1-3.0 mg/kg had clonal expansion that ranked among the lowest.

The source is an adult with an advanced solid tumor such as melanoma, head and neck, liver or kidney cancer. Sequenced here: CD4+ or CD8+ T cells sorted from blood, sampled in a trial of the OX40 agonist ivuxolimab. V and J are TRBV5-4 and TRBJ2-7; 11 bases fit TRBD2. The CDR3 reads CASSLALAGGREQYF. The CDR3 region has the DNA TGTGCCAGCAGCTTGGCGCTAGCGGGAGGCAGGGAGCAGTACTTC.